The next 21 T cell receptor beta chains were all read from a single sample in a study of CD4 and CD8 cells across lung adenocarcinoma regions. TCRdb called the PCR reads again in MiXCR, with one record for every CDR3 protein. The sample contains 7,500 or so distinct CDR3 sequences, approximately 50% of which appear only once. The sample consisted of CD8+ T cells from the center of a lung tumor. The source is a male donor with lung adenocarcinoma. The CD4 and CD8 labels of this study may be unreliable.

The CDR3 coding sequence is TGTGCCAGCAGTGGGGGGAATGAGCAGTTCTTC. Its protein is CASSGGNEQFF. This chain connects TRBV6-1 to TRBJ2-5, with D possibly called TRBD1 or TRBD2 (5 bases each). The J call may not be correct, given that the DNA end is closer to TRBJ2-1. Germline values: CDR1 MNHNS, CDR2 SASEGT. CDR3 length: 11 amino acids.

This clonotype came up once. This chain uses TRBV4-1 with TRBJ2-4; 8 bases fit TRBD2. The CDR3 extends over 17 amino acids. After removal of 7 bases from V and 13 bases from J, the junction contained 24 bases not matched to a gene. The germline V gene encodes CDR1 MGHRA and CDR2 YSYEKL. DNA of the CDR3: TGCGCCAGCAAAGACTTAGCGGGGCGAAAAGACAAAAATACGCAGTACTTC. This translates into CASKDLAGRKDKNTQYF.

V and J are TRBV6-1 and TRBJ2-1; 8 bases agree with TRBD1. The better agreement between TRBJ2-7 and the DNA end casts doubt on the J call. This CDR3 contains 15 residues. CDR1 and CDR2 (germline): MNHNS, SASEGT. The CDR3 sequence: CASSARDRSSYEQYF. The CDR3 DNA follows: TGTGCCAGCAGTGCCCGGGACAGGTCTTCCTACGAGCAGTACTTC.

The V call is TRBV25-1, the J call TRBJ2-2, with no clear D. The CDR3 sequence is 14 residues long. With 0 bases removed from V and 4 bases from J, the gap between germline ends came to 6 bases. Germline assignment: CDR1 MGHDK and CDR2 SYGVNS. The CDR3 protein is CASSEYAATGELFF. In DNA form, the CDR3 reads TGTGCCAGCAGTGAATACGCAGCCACCGGGGAGCTGTTTTTT.

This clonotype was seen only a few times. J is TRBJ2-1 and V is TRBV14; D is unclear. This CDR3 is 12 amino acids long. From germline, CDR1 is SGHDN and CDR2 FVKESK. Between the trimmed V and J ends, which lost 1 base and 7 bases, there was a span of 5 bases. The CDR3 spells CASSQVGNEQFF. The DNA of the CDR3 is TGTGCCAGCAGCCAAGTCGGGAATGAGCAGTTCTTC.

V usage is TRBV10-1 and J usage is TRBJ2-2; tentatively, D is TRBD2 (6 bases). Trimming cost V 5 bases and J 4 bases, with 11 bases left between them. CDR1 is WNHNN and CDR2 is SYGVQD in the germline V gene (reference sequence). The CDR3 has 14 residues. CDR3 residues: CASSSGDFTGELFF. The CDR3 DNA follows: TGCGCCAGCAGTTCGGGAGATTTCACCGGGGAGCTGTTTTTT.

The CDR3 is CASTLGPTPTEAFF. DNA for the CDR3: TGTGCCAGCACCCTGGGCCCTACGCCCACTGAAGCTTTCTTT. The chain links TRBV7-9 to TRBJ1-1; no reliable D call. V shed 7 bases and J shed 4 bases, with 16 bases lying between them. Per germline, CDR1 SEHNR and CDR2 FQNEAQ (reference sequence). This CDR3 comprises 14 residues.

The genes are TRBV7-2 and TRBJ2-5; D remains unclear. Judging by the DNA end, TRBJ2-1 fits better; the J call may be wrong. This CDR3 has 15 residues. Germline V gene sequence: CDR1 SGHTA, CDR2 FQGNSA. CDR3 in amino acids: CASSPLPASFNEQFF. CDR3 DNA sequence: TGTGCCAGCAGCCCCCTGCCGGCTAGTTTCAATGAGCAGTTCTTC.

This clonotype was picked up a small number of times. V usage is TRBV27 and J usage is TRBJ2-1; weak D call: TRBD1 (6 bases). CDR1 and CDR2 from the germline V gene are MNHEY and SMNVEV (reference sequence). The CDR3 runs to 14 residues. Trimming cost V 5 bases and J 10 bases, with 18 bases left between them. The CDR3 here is CASSRQEHLYEQFF. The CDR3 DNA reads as TGTGCCAGCAGTCGACAGGAGCACCTCTACGAGCAGTTCTTC.

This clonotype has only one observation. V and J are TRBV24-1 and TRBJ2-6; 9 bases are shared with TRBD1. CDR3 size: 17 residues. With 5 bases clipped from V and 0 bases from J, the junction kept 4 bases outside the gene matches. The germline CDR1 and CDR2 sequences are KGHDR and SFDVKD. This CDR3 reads CATSGGQGISGANVLTF. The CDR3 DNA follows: TGTGCCACCAGTGGGGGACAGGGAATCTCTGGGGCCAACGTCCTGACTTTC.

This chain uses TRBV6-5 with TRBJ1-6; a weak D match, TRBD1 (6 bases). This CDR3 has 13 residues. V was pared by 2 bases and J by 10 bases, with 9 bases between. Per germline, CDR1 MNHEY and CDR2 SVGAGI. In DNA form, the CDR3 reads TGTGCCAGCAGTTACGAGGGGGGATCACCCCTCCACTTT. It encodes CASSYEGGSPLHF.

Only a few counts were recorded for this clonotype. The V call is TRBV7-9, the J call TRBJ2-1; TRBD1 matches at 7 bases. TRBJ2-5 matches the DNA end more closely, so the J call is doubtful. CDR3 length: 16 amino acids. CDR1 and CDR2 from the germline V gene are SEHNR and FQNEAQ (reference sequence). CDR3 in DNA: TGTGCCAGCAGCTTATCCCAGGGGGTGCGGGCCGAGACCCAGTACTTC. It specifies CASSLSQGVRAETQYF.

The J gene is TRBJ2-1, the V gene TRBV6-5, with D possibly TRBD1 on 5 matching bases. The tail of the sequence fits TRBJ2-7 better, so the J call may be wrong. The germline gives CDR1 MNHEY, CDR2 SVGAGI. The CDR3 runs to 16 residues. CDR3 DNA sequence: TGTGCCAGCAGTTACTCTTTGGGCGACAGCTCCTACGAGCAGTACTTC. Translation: CASSYSLGDSSYEQYF.

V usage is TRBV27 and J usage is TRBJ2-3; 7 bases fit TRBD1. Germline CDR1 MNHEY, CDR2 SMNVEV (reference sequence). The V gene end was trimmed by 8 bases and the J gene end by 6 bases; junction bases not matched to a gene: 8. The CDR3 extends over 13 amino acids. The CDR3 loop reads CASSRGRGDTQYF. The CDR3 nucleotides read TGTGCCAGCTCTAGAGGCAGGGGGGATACGCAGTATTTT.

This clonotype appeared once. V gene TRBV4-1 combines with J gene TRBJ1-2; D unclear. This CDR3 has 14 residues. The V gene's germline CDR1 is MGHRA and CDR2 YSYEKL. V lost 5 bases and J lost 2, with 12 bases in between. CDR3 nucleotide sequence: TGCGCCAGCAGCGGCCGGGTAGTCAACTATGGCTACACCTTC. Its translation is CASSGRVVNYGYTF.

The CDR3 is CASSSPGGPSPETQYF. The CDR3, as DNA: TGTGCCAGCAGCTCCCCAGGGGGCCCTTCCCCAGAGACCCAGTACTTC. The chain carries TRBV6-1 and TRBJ2-5; 8 nucleotides agree with TRBD1. V dropped 6 bases and J dropped 4; count of bases not matched to a gene: 13. The CDR3 is 16 amino acids. Per germline, CDR1 MNHNS and CDR2 SASEGT.

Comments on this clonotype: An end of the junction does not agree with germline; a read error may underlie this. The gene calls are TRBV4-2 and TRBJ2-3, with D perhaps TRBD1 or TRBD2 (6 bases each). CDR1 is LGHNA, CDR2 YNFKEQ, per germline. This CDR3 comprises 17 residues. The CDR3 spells CASSPDVGGRDQETQYF. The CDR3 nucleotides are TGTGCCAGCAGCCCGGACGTCGGGGGCAGGGACCAAGAGACCCAGTATTTC.

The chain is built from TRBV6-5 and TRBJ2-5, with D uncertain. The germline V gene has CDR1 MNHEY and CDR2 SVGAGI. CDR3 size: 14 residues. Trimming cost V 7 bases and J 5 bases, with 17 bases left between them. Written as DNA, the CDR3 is TGTGCCAGCACGTTCGACCAAATAGGGGAGACCCAGTACTTC. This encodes CASTFDQIGETQYF.

CDR3 protein: CASSLFYLAGQETQYF. The CDR3, as DNA: TGTGCCAGCAGTTTATTTTACCTAGCGGGACAAGAGACCCAGTACTTC. J is TRBJ2-5 and V is TRBV27; 9 bases align to TRBD2. The length of the CDR3 is 16 residues. Looked up from germline, CDR1 is MNHEY and CDR2 is SMNVEV (reference sequence). With V trimmed by 1 base and J by 2 bases, 5 bases remained unmatched.

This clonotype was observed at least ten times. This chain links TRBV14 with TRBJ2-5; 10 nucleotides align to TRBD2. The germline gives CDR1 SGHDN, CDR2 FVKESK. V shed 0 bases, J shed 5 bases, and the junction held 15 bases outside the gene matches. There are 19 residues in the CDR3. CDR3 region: CASSQDYPSSGGAGETQYF. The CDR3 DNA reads TGTGCCAGCAGCCAAGATTACCCTTCCAGCGGGGGGGCCGGGGAGACCCAGTACTTC.

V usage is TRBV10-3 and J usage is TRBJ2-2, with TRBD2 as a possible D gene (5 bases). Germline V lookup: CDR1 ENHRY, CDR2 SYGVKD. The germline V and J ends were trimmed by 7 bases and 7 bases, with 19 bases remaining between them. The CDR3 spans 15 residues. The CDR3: CAIKRRASRGGELFF. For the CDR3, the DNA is TGTGCCATCAAGCGCCGGGCCTCCCGGGGCGGGGAGCTGTTTTTT.